The text below deals with one TCR beta chain. These data come from a study of control samples from healthy donors and cancer patients. TCRdb's copy holds only in-frame clones and misses some; the assay was immunoSEQ multiplex PCR. The sample has some 160,000 clones; 85% to 95% are singletons. V lost 3 bases and J 2 bases, leaving 13 bases between the germline ends. Germline CDR1 and CDR2: DFQATT and SNEGSKA (reference sequence). The CDR3 consists of 14 residues. The gene calls are TRBV20-1 and TRBJ1-2; D unclear. This TCR was sampled from a woman aged 40 to 49 in good health. Sequences were obtained from blood. CDR3 nucleotide sequence: TGCAGTGCTAGTTTGCCAGACATAAACTATGGCTACACCTTC. It codes for CSASLPDINYGYTF.